Presented here are 30 T cell receptor beta chains from one specimen sequenced in a study of T cells in Graves' hyperthyroidism and ophthalmopathy. Researchers amplified the TCR beta CDR3 regions from RNA transcripts. With the HTBI primer set, the TCR CDR3 went through a first round of RT-PCR. TCRdb re-called the multiplex PCR reads through MiXCR, storing one row per CDR3 protein. The table lists hundreds of thousands of distinct CDR3 sequences, over 15% of them singletons. Sample: blood. These receptors all stem from a woman younger than 30 with Graves' hyperthyroidism.

Details on this clonotype: The germline gene is not matched at one end of the junction; a read error may be the cause. The chain couples TRBV19 to TRBJ1-4; TRBD1 aligns across 7 bases. The germline V gene encodes CDR1 LNHDA and CDR2 SQIVND (reference sequence). CDR3 length: 14 amino acids. The CDR3 region is CASNQGGLREKLFF. As DNA, the CDR3 is TGTGCCAGTAATCAAGGGGGCCTTCGAGAAAAACTATTTTTT. The complete variable domain, with remaining parts taken from reference TRBV19 and TRBJ1-4, reads DGGITQSPKYLFRKEGQNVTLSCEQNLNHDAMYWYRQDPGQGLRLIYYSQIVNDFQKGDIAEGYSVSREKKESFPLTVTSAQKNPTAFYLCASNQGGLREKLFFGSGTQLSVL.

In its sample, this clonotype was seen many times. The rearrangement links TRBV5-1 to TRBJ2-3; 9 bases fit TRBD1. Germline CDR1 is SGHRS and CDR2 is YFSETQ. The CDR3 has 16 residues. The junction had 6 bases not matched to a gene; V was cut back by 0 bases and J by 4 bases. The CDR3 protein is CASSLGDRAKADTQYF. Written as DNA, the CDR3 is TGCGCCAGCAGCTTGGGGGACAGGGCGAAAGCAGATACGCAGTATTTT.

This chain uses TRBV20-1 with TRBJ1-5, with TRBD1 identical over 8 bases. Germline assignment: CDR1 DFQATT and CDR2 SNEGSKA (reference sequence). The CDR3 extends over 17 amino acids. Trimming cost V 4 bases and J 3 bases; bases outside gene matches: 14. DNA of the CDR3: TGCAGTGCTATCAATAGCCGGACAGGGAATATCAATCAGCCCCAGCATTTT. Translated, it gives CSAINSRTGNINQPQHF.

This clonotype was recorded many times. This chain links TRBV5-1 with TRBJ2-3, with D tentatively TRBD1 or TRBD2 (6 bases each). The ends were cut back, 0 bases at V and 4 bases at J, with 15 bases in the middle. Germline CDR1 is SGHRS and CDR2 is YFSETQ. This CDR3 is 16 amino acids long. The CDR3 loop reads CASSLAEGGRADTQYF. CDR3 nucleotides: TGCGCCAGCAGCTTGGCGGAAGGGGGGCGCGCAGATACGCAGTATTTT.

This clonotype has ten or more counts. This chain connects TRBV28 to TRBJ1-4; 11 bases match TRBD1. The CDR3 is 15 amino acids. J lost 7 bases, V lost 4 bases, and 5 bases had no gene match. In germline, CDR1 is MDHEN, CDR2 SYDVKM. CDR3 amino acids: CASSSIGTGGEKLFF. The CDR3 DNA sequence: TGTGCCAGCAGTTCTATCGGGACAGGGGGTGAAAAACTGTTTTTT.

This clonotype was observed at least ten times. The chain has TRBV15 and TRBJ2-5; 7 nucleotides agree with TRBD2. Germline V gene data show CDR1 as LNHNV and CDR2 as YYDKDF (reference sequence). The V and J ends lost 1 base and 5 bases, in that order; junction bases with no gene match: 10. CDR3 length equals 16 residues. This CDR3 is CATSRVGRGFEETQYF. The CDR3, as DNA: TGTGCCACCAGCAGAGTAGGGCGGGGGTTTGAGGAGACCCAGTACTTC.

In this sample, this clonotype turned up many times. The chain combines TRBV11-1 with TRBJ2-7; the match to TRBD1 covers 11 bases. This CDR3 is built from 16 residues. The germline gives CDR1 SGHAT, CDR2 FQDESV (reference sequence). The trim removed 3 bases at V and 3 bases at J, leaving 7 bases unmatched. The chain's CDR3 is CASSFRPGQGGYEQYF. In DNA form, the CDR3 reads TGTGCCAGCAGCTTTCGTCCGGGACAGGGGGGCTACGAGCAGTACTTC.

This clonotype came up many times. The chain combines TRBV12-3 or TRBV12-4 with TRBJ1-5; the D is unclear. Trimming took off 5 bases at V and 6 bases at J, with 14 bases between the two ends. The CDR3 sequence is 14 residues long. The CDR3 is CASSLEQIGQPQHF. The CDR3 DNA is TGTGCCAGCAGTCTCGAACAGATCGGTCAGCCCCAGCATTTT.

This clonotype was found many times. The rearrangement uses TRBV30 and TRBJ2-5; 8 bases fit TRBD1. The CDR3 loop spans 16 amino acids. The germline V gene has CDR1 GTSNPN and CDR2 SVGIG (reference sequence). The V segment lost 3 bases and the J segment 5 bases; nucleotides outside the gene matches: 14. This CDR3 reads CAWRTMGRTGWETQYF. In nucleotides, the CDR3 is TGTGCCTGGAGGACGATGGGCCGGACAGGGTGGGAGACCCAGTACTTC.

This clonotype was seen at least ten times. V is TRBV12-3 or TRBV12-4 and J is TRBJ2-3; possibly TRBD1 or TRBD2 for D (6 bases each). V lost 3 bases, J lost 0 bases, and 10 bases lay in between. The length of the CDR3 is 15 residues. CDR3 protein: CASSFGGPSTDTQYF. DNA of the CDR3: TGTGCCAGCAGTTTCGGGGGCCCCAGCACAGATACGCAGTATTTT.

This clonotype was recorded many times. The chain carries TRBV28 and TRBJ2-3; D possibly matches TRBD1 or TRBD2 (6 bases each). Trimming pared 3 bases from V and 1 base from J, leaving 11 bases between. The CDR3 is 15 amino acids. Germline V lookup: CDR1 MDHEN, CDR2 SYDVKM. The CDR3 is CASSFGGFGTDTQYF. CDR3 DNA: TGTGCCAGCAGTTTCGGGGGCTTCGGCACAGATACGCAGTATTTT.

This clonotype was seen many times. J is TRBJ1-1 and V is TRBV2; D ambiguous. This CDR3 is 13 amino acids long. Trimming shortened V by 1 base and J by 1 base, and 4 bases separated the two germline ends. CDR1 is SNHLY, CDR2 FYNNEI, per germline. Here the CDR3 DNA reads TGTGCCAGCAGTGAAGGGAGGAACACTGAAGCTTTCTTT. It is translated as CASSEGRNTEAFF.

This clonotype was seen ten or more times. V and J are TRBV20-1 and TRBJ2-1; D might be TRBD2 (6 bases). Germline V gene lookup returns CDR1 DFQATT and CDR2 SNEGSKA (reference sequence). This CDR3 is 14 amino acids long. The V end was cut by 0 bases, the J end by 8 bases, with 14 bases between. The CDR3 protein is CSAREGEANDEQFF. In DNA, the CDR3 is TGCAGTGCTAGAGAAGGGGAGGCTAATGATGAGCAGTTCTTC.

This clonotype was observed a handful of times. The chain carries TRBV7-2 and TRBJ2-3, with D tentatively TRBD1 (5 bases). The CDR3 length is 16 residues. CDR1 and CDR2 from the germline V gene are SGHTA and FQGNSA. Deletions cut 1 base from V and 1 base from J, with 12 bases between. As DNA, the CDR3 is TGTGCCAGCAGCTTAGATGTGGGGCCCCGCACAGATACGCAGTATTTT. Translated, it gives CASSLDVGPRTDTQYF.

This clonotype came up a few times. The rearrangement links TRBV18 to TRBJ1-3; 10 nucleotides align to TRBD1. V shed 3 bases and J 1 base; nucleotides not matched to a gene: 3. The CDR3 spans 16 residues. Germline V CDR1 and CDR2: KGHSH, LQKENI. The CDR3 region has the DNA TGTGCCAGCTCACCTAGACAGGGGGCGTCTGGAAACACCATATATTTT. It translates to CASSPRQGASGNTIYF.

The table lists this clonotype with many counts. The chain employs TRBV28 and TRBJ2-7; 8 bases align to TRBD1. After removal of 3 bases from V and 4 bases from J, the junction contained 8 bases not matched to a gene. The CDR3 has 15 amino acids. Germline values: CDR1 MDHEN, CDR2 SYDVKM. CDR3 sequence reads: CASSFFGQGHYEQYF. The CDR3 nucleotides are TGTGCCAGCAGTTTCTTCGGACAGGGCCATTACGAGCAGTACTTC.

This clonotype has a count of ten or more. This chain links TRBV5-1 with TRBJ2-3; D possibly uses TRBD1 or TRBD2 (5 bases each). Germline V gene data show CDR1 as SGHRS and CDR2 as YFSETQ. The CDR3 loop spans 15 amino acids. Trimming took 4 bases from V and 4 from J, leaving 16 bases between them. The chain's CDR3 is CASSLIRGGADTQYF. The CDR3 region has the DNA TGCGCCAGCAGCCTTATCCGGGGCGGAGCAGATACGCAGTATTTT.

This chain uses TRBV7-3 with TRBJ2-1; 9 bases are shared with TRBD2. CDR1 SGHTA and CDR2 FQGTGA come from the germline V gene. This CDR3 spans 14 amino acids. J gave up 3 bases and V 5 bases, and 2 bases lay outside the gene matches. The CDR3 bases are TGTGCCAGCAGCCCAGCGGGGGGCTACAATGAGCAGTTCTTC. Translation: CASSPAGGYNEQFF.

The chain employs TRBV11-2 and TRBJ1-6, with D maybe TRBD1 (5 bases). This CDR3 has 14 amino acids. Trimming shortened V by 3 bases and J by 5 bases, and 8 bases separated the two germline ends. CDR1 and CDR2 from the germline V gene are SGHAT and FQNNGV. The DNA of the CDR3 is TGTGCCAGCAGCTTTGCAGGGAATAATTCACCCCTCCACTTT. Translation: CASSFAGNNSPLHF.

CDR3 coding DNA: TGTGCCAGCAGCCGCTTCCCCGGGGAGCTGTTTTTT. Amino acids: CASSRFPGELFF. This chain links TRBV6-1 with TRBJ2-2; D is unclear. The CDR3 spans 12 residues. Trimming stripped 6 bases from V and 6 bases from J, with 8 bases between. Germline V lookup: CDR1 MNHNS, CDR2 SASEGT.

There are many counts of this clonotype. V is TRBV5-1 and J is TRBJ2-7; no clear D. This CDR3 is 12 amino acids long. The V and J ends lost 0 bases and 2 bases respectively, with 3 bases between them. CDR1 and CDR2 from the germline V gene are SGHRS and YFSETQ. CDR3 loop: CASSLGAYEQYF. Written as DNA, the CDR3 is TGCGCCAGCAGCTTGGGGGCCTACGAGCAGTACTTC.

The chain couples TRBV19 to TRBJ1-5, with 7 bases fitting TRBD1. CDR3 length: 16 residues. Germline V CDR1 and CDR2: LNHDA, SQIVND (reference sequence). The V gene end was trimmed by 3 bases and the J gene end by 2 bases; junction bases not matched to a gene: 7. The CDR3 bases are TGTGCCAGTAGTATTAACAGGGGTCCTGGCAATCAGCCCCAGCATTTT. Protein product: CASSINRGPGNQPQHF.

Many counts were recorded for this clonotype. The V and J genes are TRBV5-8 and TRBJ2-3, with D hard to call. Trimming removed 0 bases from V and 4 bases from J, with 9 bases in between. CDR1 SGHTS and CDR2 YDEGEE come from the germline V gene. The length of the CDR3 is 14 residues. The CDR3 protein is CASSLATPPDTQYF. For the CDR3, the DNA is TGTGCCAGCAGCTTGGCTACCCCCCCAGATACGCAGTATTTT.

In its sample, this clonotype was seen a few times. This chain links TRBV27 with TRBJ1-6; no clear D. V lost 3 bases, J lost 5 bases, and 11 bases lay in between. The V gene's germline CDR1 is MNHEY and CDR2 SMNVEV (reference sequence). The CDR3 totals 15 residues. CDR3 protein: CASSFDGPDNSPLHF. CDR3 coding DNA: TGTGCCAGCAGTTTCGACGGCCCTGATAATTCACCCCTCCACTTT.

This clonotype was seen repeatedly, ten times or more. The chain is built from TRBV7-3 and TRBJ2-3, with D possibly matching TRBD2 (6 bases). The CDR3 is 14 amino acids. V dropped 4 bases and J dropped 2 bases, with 10 bases sitting between them. The germline V gene encodes CDR1 SGHTA and CDR2 FQGTGA. CDR3 sequence reads: CASSSGDLTDTQYF. The CDR3 coding sequence is TGTGCCAGCAGCTCGGGGGACCTCACAGATACGCAGTATTTT.

The J gene is TRBJ1-1, the V gene TRBV7-2; perhaps TRBD1 as D (6 bases). The CDR3 contains 13 residues. Germline-derived CDR1 and CDR2 are SGHTA and FQGNSA. Deletions cut 5 bases from V and 11 bases from J, with 18 bases between. CDR3 nucleotides: TGTGCCAGCAGCCAGACGGACAGCCTCGCGGCTTTCTTT. It codes for CASSQTDSLAAFF. Using reference TRBV7-2 and TRBJ1-1 for the parts outside the CDR3, the full variable domain is GAGVSQSPSNKVTEKGKDVELRCDPISGHTALYWYRQSLGQGLEFLIYFQGNSAPDKSGLPSDRFSAERTGGSVSTLTIQRTQQEDSAVYLCASSQTDSLAAFFGQGTRLTVV.

This clonotype has only a few counts. The chain combines TRBV2 with TRBJ1-1, with D unresolved. This CDR3 has 13 residues. Germline V gene sequence: CDR1 SNHLY, CDR2 FYNNEI. Trimming took 8 bases from V and 0 from J, leaving 10 bases between them. The CDR3 here is CASLIQVNTEAFF. Written as DNA, the CDR3 is TGTGCCAGCCTTATTCAGGTGAACACTGAAGCTTTCTTT.

This clonotype was detected ten times or more. The chain joins TRBV29-1 to TRBJ2-5; unclear D gene. Germline assignment: CDR1 SQVTM and CDR2 ANQGSEA. This CDR3 comprises 14 residues. Trimming removed 0 bases from V and 2 bases from J, with 10 bases in between. The CDR3 reads CSVEDLVQQETQYF. In DNA, the CDR3 is TGCAGCGTTGAAGATCTTGTGCAGCAAGAGACCCAGTACTTC.

This clonotype was counted a few times. This chain uses TRBV12-3 or TRBV12-4 with TRBJ2-5, with TRBD1 as a possible D gene (6 bases). The CDR3 is 13 amino acids. Between the trimmed V and J ends, which lost 5 bases and 4 bases, there was a span of 11 bases. DNA for the CDR3: TGTGCCAGCAGTACAGGGTGGGGAGAGACCCAGTACTTC. Translating it yields CASSTGWGETQYF.

This clonotype was recorded a few times. The J gene is TRBJ2-1, the V gene TRBV6-1, with 12 bases that match TRBD1. The V gene's germline CDR1 is MNHNS and CDR2 SASEGT. This CDR3 comprises 14 residues. Trimming at V came to 8 bases and at J to 3 bases, leaving 2 bases not matched to a gene. DNA for the CDR3: TGTGCCAGCGGGACAGGGGGCTTCTACAATGAGCAGTTCTTC. Its translation is CASGTGGFYNEQFF.